Here is one TCR beta chain with its context. Antigen: not known. The entry originates in a study of T-cell reconstitution after alpha-beta-depleted transplantation in children. Study results and caveats: Several hundred expanded graft clones reportedly supplied alpha-beta T cells about two months after transplant. It was surviving recipient T cells and thymic progenitors that gave some patients high TCRbeta diversity at day 60.

Molecular barcoding with unique molecular identifiers was used for the TCRbeta library. TCRdb re-called the PCR reads with MiXCR, one entry per CDR3 protein. In the table there are roughly 570,000 distinct CDR3 sequences, roughly 27% of which are singletons. The germline gives CDR1 SGHVS, CDR2 FQNEAQ. V was pared by 2 bases and J by 10 bases, with 10 bases of the junction left unmatched. CDR3 length: 15 amino acids. The sequences come from PBMCs, collected before TCRalphabeta/CD19-depleted stem cell transplant. The origin of this receptor is a boy in the first two years of life with Wiskott-Aldrich syndrome, due to receive a stem cell transplant. The chain couples TRBV7-8 to TRBJ2-2, with 7 bases lining up with TRBD1. CDR3 amino acids: CASSLRPGGIVELFF. The CDR3 DNA sequence: TGTGCCAGCAGCTTACGGCCAGGGGGAATTGTGGAGCTGTTTTTT.